This T cell receptor (beta chain) was observed in a study of blood T cell repertoires in COVID-19. The overall study: The samples span acute and convalescent COVID-19 from the United States, Italy and Spain. Sources were T cells, B-cell-depleted T cells, or PBMCs; the material itself was cDNA or gDNA.

The germline gives CDR1 MDHEN, CDR2 SYDVKM. The CDR3 runs 15 residues. V lost 6 bases to trimming and J lost 2 bases, with 17 bases between them. Sequenced by immunoSEQ multiplex PCR; TCRdb stores in-frame clones only, minus some. The sample carries tens of thousands of clones, about 86% recorded once. Source material: peripheral blood. The receptor comes from a man between 65 and 85 years old with acute or convalescent COVID-19. The V and J genes are TRBV28 and TRBJ2-7, with a possible D match to TRBD2 (6 bases). The CDR3 spells CASSPLGGVTYEQYF. The CDR3 DNA reads as TGTGCCAGCAGCCCCCTCGGGGGAGTTACCTACGAGCAGTACTTC. The complete variable domain, with remaining parts taken from reference TRBV28 and TRBJ2-7, reads DVKVTQSSRYLVKRTGEKVFLECVQDMDHENMFWYRQDPGLGLRLIYFSYDVKMKEKGDIPEGYSVSREKKERFSLILESASTNQTSMYLCASSPLGGVTYEQYFGPGTRLTVT.